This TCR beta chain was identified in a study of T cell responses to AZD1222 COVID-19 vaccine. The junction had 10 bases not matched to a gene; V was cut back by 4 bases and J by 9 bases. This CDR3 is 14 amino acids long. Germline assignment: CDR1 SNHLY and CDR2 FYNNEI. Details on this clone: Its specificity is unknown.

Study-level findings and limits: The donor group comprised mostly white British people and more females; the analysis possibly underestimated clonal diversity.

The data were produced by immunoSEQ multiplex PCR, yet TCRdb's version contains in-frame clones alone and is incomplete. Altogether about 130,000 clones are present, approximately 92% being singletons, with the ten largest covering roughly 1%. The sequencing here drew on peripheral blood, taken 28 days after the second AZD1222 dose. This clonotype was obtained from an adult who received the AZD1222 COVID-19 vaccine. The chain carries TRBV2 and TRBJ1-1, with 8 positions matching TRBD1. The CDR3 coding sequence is TGTGCCAGCAGTGTAGGTGACAGGGGAGGTAAAGCTTTCTTT. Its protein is CASSVGDRGGKAFF.